These 23 T cell receptor beta chains originate from one sample sequenced in a study of cytomegalovirus exposure and HLA in healthy donors. With 60 Vbeta and 13 Jbeta primers, the PCR was carried out. The protocol was immunoSEQ multiplex PCR, while the TCRdb copy is restricted to in-frame clones and leaves out a portion. The sample lists 150,000 to 200,000 clones, around 80% occurring once. The sample was PBMCs. All receptors come from a female donor in good health and CMV-seronegative.

This chain links TRBV4-1 with TRBJ2-1; a possible D gene is TRBD2 (5 bases). CDR1 MGHRA and CDR2 YSYEKL come from the germline V gene. Trimming took off 3 bases at V and 6 bases at J, with 12 bases between the two ends. The CDR3 is 14 residues long. As DNA, the CDR3 is TGCGCCAGCAGCCATAACCGGGATTTCAATGAGCAGTTCTTC. Translating it yields CASSHNRDFNEQFF.

The rearrangement uses TRBV7-6 and TRBJ2-7, with TRBD1 identical over 7 bases. CDR1 is SGHVS and CDR2 is FNYEAQ in the germline V gene. After removal of 1 base from V and 1 base from J, the junction contained 7 bases not matched to a gene. This CDR3 comprises 16 residues. The CDR3 sequence: CASSLVLPQGSYEQYF. CDR3 DNA: TGTGCCAGCAGCTTAGTACTCCCACAGGGGTCCTACGAGCAGTACTTC.

The chain combines TRBV9 with TRBJ2-7, with D possibly TRBD1 on 5 matching bases. Germline V gene lookup returns CDR1 SGDLS and CDR2 YYNGEE. The CDR3 is 15 amino acids. V was shortened by 0 bases and J by 7 bases, with 17 bases between the two germline ends. The CDR3 protein is CASSVGSGSLLEQYF. For the CDR3, the DNA is TGTGCCAGCAGCGTAGGATCAGGGTCATTACTGGAGCAGTACTTC.

The chain is built from TRBV30 and TRBJ2-2; TRBD2 agrees at 8 bases. Trimming took 3 bases from V and 2 from J; bases not matched to a gene: 8. The CDR3 has 16 amino acids. The germline CDR1 and CDR2 sequences are GTSNPN and SVGIG (reference sequence). The CDR3 sequence: CAWRVGSGGNTGELFF. The CDR3 bases are TGTGCCTGGAGGGTCGGGAGCGGGGGTAACACCGGGGAGCTGTTTTTT.

V and J are TRBV7-6 and TRBJ1-3; D is possibly TRBD1 (5 bases). Trimming removed 5 bases at V and 2 bases at J, with 22 bases between. CDR3 size: 18 residues. CDR1 is SGHVS, CDR2 FNYEAQ, per germline. The CDR3 sequence: CASSRGFSGNRPGNTIYF. The CDR3 coding sequence is TGTGCCAGCAGCCGAGGATTTTCAGGGAACCGACCTGGAAACACCATATATTTT.

This chain uses TRBV28 with TRBJ2-7, with D possibly matching TRBD2 (5 bases). The CDR3 has 16 residues. Between the trimmed V and J ends, which lost 7 bases and 5 bases, there was a span of 24 bases. Germline lookup yields CDR1 MDHEN and CDR2 SYDVKM. CDR3 coding DNA: TGTGCCAGCACCCCGCGGGCGGGCCTCAGCCCCCACGAGCAGTACTTC. It is translated as CASTPRAGLSPHEQYF.

This clone was found once. The chain couples TRBV28 to TRBJ2-7, with TRBD2 matching 7 bases. Looked up from germline, CDR1 is MDHEN and CDR2 is SYDVKM. V was pared by 4 bases and J by 0 bases, with 6 bases of the junction left unmatched. The CDR3 has 15 residues. Here the CDR3 DNA reads TGTGCCAGCAGTTCTCTAGCGGTTCACTCCTACGAGCAGTACTTC. As protein: CASSSLAVHSYEQYF. Supplemented by reference TRBV28 and TRBJ2-7, the full variable domain reads DVKVTQSSRYLVKRTGEKVFLECVQDMDHENMFWYRQDPGLGLRLIYFSYDVKMKEKGDIPEGYSVSREKKERFSLILESASTNQTSMYLCASSSLAVHSYEQYFGPGTRLTVT.

V gene TRBV9 combines with J gene TRBJ2-1; the D gene is possibly TRBD2 (6 bases). V lost 3 bases to trimming and J lost 9 bases, with 13 bases between them. The CDR3 is 13 residues long. In germline, CDR1 is SGDLS, CDR2 YYNGEE. In nucleotides, the CDR3 is TGTGCCAGCAGCGCCCCTCCAGCGGGTGAGCAGTTCTTC. Protein: CASSAPPAGEQFF.

V is TRBV5-6 and J is TRBJ1-1; the D is unclear. CDR3 length: 13 residues. Germline loops: CDR1 SGHDT, CDR2 YYEEEE. Trimming pared 4 bases from V and 0 bases from J, leaving 7 bases between. DNA of the CDR3: TGTGCCAGCAGCCTAGAACTGAACACTGAAGCTTTCTTT. Translating it yields CASSLELNTEAFF.

V and J are TRBV7-6 and TRBJ2-3; weak D call: TRBD1 (6 bases). Trimming stripped 2 bases from V and 0 bases from J, with 6 bases between. There are 14 residues in the CDR3. Germline V gene lookup returns CDR1 SGHVS and CDR2 FNYEAQ. This CDR3 reads CASSLRGSTDTQYF. The CDR3 DNA sequence: TGTGCCAGCAGCTTAAGGGGGAGCACAGATACGCAGTATTTT.

V and J are TRBV27 and TRBJ2-1; TRBD2 matches 10 bases. The CDR3 loop spans 15 amino acids. After removal of 6 bases from V and 3 bases from J, the junction contained 5 bases not matched to a gene. Germline V CDR1 and CDR2: MNHEY, SMNVEV (reference sequence). The CDR3 region has the DNA TGTGCCAGCAGAACCAGCGGGAGGGACTACAATGAGCAGTTCTTC. This sequence encodes CASRTSGRDYNEQFF.

The chain joins TRBV5-8 to TRBJ2-5, with D perhaps matching TRBD1 (6 bases). This CDR3 region has 16 residues. V was clipped by 4 bases and J by 7 bases, with 23 bases between them. CDR1 and CDR2 (germline): SGHTS, YDEGEE. DNA for the CDR3: TGTGCCAGCAGCGTTACAGGGTTCACGGGCGCAGCGACCCAGTACTTC. Residues: CASSVTGFTGAATQYF.

The chain employs TRBV5-4 and TRBJ2-5; 11 bases fit TRBD2. The CDR3 length is 15 residues. Trimming cost V 2 bases and J 4 bases; bases outside gene matches: 4. CDR1 is SGHNT, CDR2 YYREEE, per germline (reference sequence). CDR3 protein: CASSLFLAGGETQYF. For the CDR3, the DNA is TGTGCCAGCAGCTTATTCCTAGCGGGAGGAGAGACCCAGTACTTC.

This sequence joins TRBV25-1 and TRBJ2-5; D remains unclear. Trimming left V 4 bases short and J 8 bases short, with 11 bases between. Germline loops: CDR1 MGHDK, CDR2 SYGVNS. CDR3 length: 12 residues. CDR3 in amino acids: CASSGVPETQYF. The CDR3, as DNA: TGTGCCAGCAGTGGCGTTCCCGAAACCCAGTACTTC.

Comments on this clone: Other DNA sequences in this sample translate to the same CDR3. The chain recombines TRBV28 with TRBJ2-1; 8 bases fit TRBD2. J gave up 10 bases and V 5 bases, and 16 bases lay outside the gene matches. Looked up from germline, CDR1 is MDHEN and CDR2 is SYDVKM. The CDR3 runs 16 residues. The CDR3 protein is CASSPPRTSSGGEQFF. CDR3 DNA: TGTGCCAGCAGTCCGCCTCGGACTAGCTCGGGGGGGGAGCAGTTCTTC.

The chain employs TRBV19 and TRBJ1-5; the match to TRBD1 covers 8 bases. This CDR3 is built from 17 residues. V lost 5 bases and J lost 3; bases outside the gene matches: 12. CDR1 LNHDA and CDR2 SQIVND come from the germline V gene (reference sequence). CDR3 DNA sequence: TGTGCCAGTAGTCCGACCGACGGACAGGGTTACAATCAGCCCCAGCATTTT. It codes for CASSPTDGQGYNQPQHF.

V and J are TRBV9 and TRBJ2-1; D is possibly TRBD2 (6 bases). Between the trimmed V and J ends, which lost 0 bases and 5 bases, there was a span of 12 bases. CDR1 SGDLS and CDR2 YYNGEE come from the germline V gene. This CDR3 spans 15 amino acids. The CDR3 nucleotides read TGTGCCAGCAGCGTAGACGGGAGTAACCACAATGAGCAGTTCTTC. Protein product: CASSVDGSNHNEQFF.

CDR3 nucleotide sequence: TGTGCCAGCAGCGTATTCTACCCCACAGATACGCAGTATTTT. Translated, it gives CASSVFYPTDTQYF. This chain links TRBV9 with TRBJ2-3; D gene unclear. Between the trimmed V and J ends, which lost 1 base and 2 bases, there was a span of 8 bases. This CDR3 spans 14 amino acids. Germline CDR1 is SGDLS and CDR2 is YYNGEE.

The chain links TRBV15 to TRBJ2-7, with a possible D match to TRBD1 (5 bases). The CDR3 length is 17 residues. CDR1 is LNHNV, CDR2 YYDKDF, per germline (reference sequence). Trimming removed 0 bases from V and 2 bases from J, with 17 bases in between. CDR3 nucleotides: TGTGCCACCAGCAGAGAGTGGGGCAGCCTAGGCGCCTACGAGCAGTACTTC. Translated, it gives CATSREWGSLGAYEQYF.

The chain uses TRBV7-2 and TRBJ2-3; 8 bases align to TRBD2. Per germline, CDR1 SGHTA and CDR2 FQGNSA. V lost 5 bases to trimming and J lost 5 bases; unmatched junction nucleotides: 9. The CDR3 totals 15 residues. The CDR3, as DNA: TGTGCCAGCAGCCTTAGCGGGATCAGGGGAGATACGCAGTATTTT. Protein product: CASSLSGIRGDTQYF. Complete variable domain (other parts from reference TRBV7-2 and TRBJ2-3): GAGVSQSPSNKVTEKGKDVELRCDPISGHTALYWYRQSLGQGLEFLIYFQGNSAPDKSGLPSDRFSAERTGGSVSTLTIQRTQQEDSAVYLCASSLSGIRGDTQYFGPGTRLTVL.

This clone appeared once. The V gene is TRBV4-2, the J gene TRBJ2-1, with D possibly being TRBD2 (6 bases). The V and J ends lost 1 base and 0 bases respectively, with 25 bases between them. The CDR3 length is 21 residues. Germline V gives CDR1 LGHNA, CDR2 YNFKEQ. CDR3 sequence (DNA): TGTGCCAGCAGCCAAGCCGGGGCCCGGCGGGGACTCGAAAGCTCCTACAATGAGCAGTTCTTC. Protein: CASSQAGARRGLESSYNEQFF.

This chain links TRBV23-1 with TRBJ2-7; 8 bases align to TRBD1. TRBV23-1 is sorted into the ORF group, with uncertain function. This CDR3 has 14 residues. The V gene end was trimmed by 6 bases and the J gene end by 1 base; junction bases not matched to a gene: 5. CDR3 nucleotide sequence: TGCGCCAGCAGCCCCCGGGACAGGTCCTACGAGCAGTACTTC. Translation gives CASSPRDRSYEQYF.

The chain joins TRBV12-2 to TRBJ2-3; TRBD2, the table's D call, lacks a check against the DNA. TRBV12-2 has pseudogene status. This CDR3 comprises 20 residues. CDR3: CASRLEELGGRTFRTDTQYF. CDR3 nucleotide sequence: TGTGCAAGTCGCTTAGAGGAGTTGGGCGGGAGGACCTTTCGCACAGATACGCAGTATTTT.